Sequencing of this TCR beta chain was carried out in a study of CD8 T cells in Susac syndrome (dated by TCRdb to the late 2010s). With respect to the entire study: Of the Susac syndrome patients who were sequenced, more than five had clinically active disease and about 8 were in clinical remission. At blood withdrawal, Susac syndrome patients were either therapy-naive, taking corticosteroids (in some cases with IVIg as well), or taking IVIg alone. The study used repertoire sequencing to test whether antigen drove CD8+ T cell activation and differentiation in Susac syndrome.

Results and caveats for the whole study, not just this receptor: The CD4+ T cell repertoire of patients with Susac syndrome showed no detectable clonal expansion. The number of individuals in the TCR sequencing and HLA analysis was recognized as being relatively small.

Relative to germline, V is 0 bases shorter and J is 1 base shorter, with 11 bases between their ends. Inclusive of the bounding cysteine and phenylalanine, the CDR3 is 15 residues long. The retained sequence is limited to the CDR3, 45 bases, with the frame set at the first base. As encoded in the germline V gene (reference sequence), CDR1 is DFQATT while CDR2 is SNEGSKA. RNA was extracted using the RNeasy kit, and about 0.45 to 1 ug of the RNA was reverse transcribed with random hexamers. The immunoSEQ multiplex PCR assay, covering 54 Vbeta and 13 Jbeta segments, was used to amplify TCR beta CDR3 regions. PCR amplification bias was corrected using a synthetic template baseline for primer optimization and computational correction. Per the source publication's procedure: Reads were annotated to V, D and J genes per IMGT and analyzed with immunoSEQ Analyzer, keeping only productive sequences. Clonality was computed as one minus Shannon entropy normalized by log2 of the number of productive unique sequences. For each patient and control, public and private clones were evaluated within the 100 most prevalent clones. Susac-specific clones were defined as absent from healthy and MS cohorts, around 980 published viral clones and other ImmuneACCESS disease sequences. TCRdb trimmed the raw reads at Q25, called clones with MiXCR and kept productive beta chains. Records with the same CDR3 protein are collapsed into one entry carrying the most frequent genes and DNA. The V and J calls reflect TCRdb's pipeline rather than the authors' work. For this sample there are around 170,000 distinct CDR3 sequences; around 94% appear just once. Of the sample, more than 0.095% falls within the top ten clones.

Peripheral blood CD8+ and CD4+ T cells from healthy donors, Susac syndrome patients and multiple sclerosis patients were profiled by high-throughput TCR beta sequencing. The Susac syndrome patients fulfilled recently defined diagnostic criteria for either definite or probable disease. CD8+ TEMRA cells were enriched by FACS, while bulk CD8+ and CD4+ T cells were purified by magnetic negative isolation. Blood was collected in EDTA tubes and processed within 24 hours, with PBMCs isolated through density gradient centrifugation. PBMCs intended for TCR sequencing were cryopreserved in liquid nitrogen and thawed later in a water bath at 37 degrees C. The sorted or isolated CD4+, CD8+ and CD8+ TEMRA cells reached a purity of at least 90%. Of note for this clonotype: The clone's antigen remains unknown. No much larger clone is present one base from it, and per-base qualities are unavailable.

Source material: CD4+ T cells from PBMCs. This clonotype was sampled from a human donor with Susac syndrome. The rearrangement combines TRBV20-1 with TRBJ2-3, with an unclear D gene assignment. Here is the DNA: TGCAGTGCTAGAGATCTCCTAGATGGCACAGATACGCAGTATTTT. It translates to CSARDLLDGTDTQYF.